One sample yielded the 18 T cell receptor beta chains listed below, sequenced in a study of T cell responses to AZD1222 COVID-19 vaccine. Repertoires were generated with immunoSEQ multiplex PCR, while TCRdb's copy carries only in-frame clones and drops some. Altogether some 100,000 clones are present, under 90% being singletons, with the ten largest covering around 9.6%. Sequences were derived from peripheral blood, sampled on day 0 of AZD1222 vaccination. Source of these receptors: an adult in good health.

This clone was observed a single time. The rearrangement joins TRBV19 to TRBJ1-4; no clear D. The germline V gene encodes CDR1 LNHDA and CDR2 SQIVND (reference sequence). The length of the CDR3 is 15 residues. Trimming removed 2 bases from V and 0 bases from J, with 7 bases in between. The CDR3 coding sequence is TGTGCCAGTAGTATATTAGGGACAACTAATGAAAAACTGTTTTTT. This encodes CASSILGTTNEKLFF. Full variable domain (missing parts from reference TRBV19 and TRBJ1-4): DGGITQSPKYLFRKEGQNVTLSCEQNLNHDAMYWYRQDPGQGLRLIYYSQIVNDFQKGDIAEGYSVSREKKESFPLTVTSAQKNPTAFYLCASSILGTTNEKLFFGSGTQLSVL.

This clone was detected only once. The gene calls are TRBV5-1 and TRBJ2-2; no firm D call. The ends were cut back, 0 bases at V and 4 bases at J, with 7 bases in the middle. Germline loops: CDR1 SGHRS, CDR2 YFSETQ. The CDR3 length is 14 residues. CDR3 loop: CASSLEIPTGELFF. CDR3 bases: TGCGCCAGCAGCTTGGAGATCCCCACCGGGGAGCTGTTTTTT.

The V and J genes are TRBV9 and TRBJ1-1; perhaps TRBD1 as D (5 bases). Germline V gives CDR1 SGDLS, CDR2 YYNGEE. V gave up 0 bases and J gave up 6 bases, with 15 bases separating them. The CDR3 is made up of 15 amino acids. CDR3 in amino acids: CASSVAQALGPEAFF. CDR3 DNA sequence: TGTGCCAGCAGCGTAGCTCAGGCCCTGGGGCCTGAAGCTTTCTTT.

The table lists this clone with many counts. V gene TRBV3-1 (or the pseudogene TRBV3-2) combines with J gene TRBJ1-2; D call uncertain. V was trimmed by 4 bases and J by 3 bases, leaving 9 bases between them. CDR3 length: 13 residues. Germline CDR1 LGHDT, CDR2 YNNKEL (reference sequence). This chain's CDR3 is CASSPSIDYGYTF. DNA of the CDR3: TGTGCCAGCAGCCCCAGTATCGACTATGGCTACACCTTC.

V is TRBV27 and J is TRBJ2-3; 10 bases map to TRBD2. Germline values: CDR1 MNHEY, CDR2 SMNVEV (reference sequence). The CDR3 spans 15 residues. V lost 7 bases and J lost 5; bases outside the gene matches: 9. The CDR3 here is CASTEREGTRDTQYF. The CDR3 bases are TGTGCCAGCACAGAGCGGGAGGGGACAAGAGATACGCAGTATTTT.

The rearrangement joins TRBV15 to TRBJ2-4; 9 bases fit TRBD1. CDR1 is LNHNV, CDR2 YYDKDF, per germline (reference sequence). The CDR3 is 15 amino acids. V gave up 1 base and J gave up 5 bases; unmatched junction bases: 3. CDR3 protein: CATSRGGQGENIQYF. The DNA of the CDR3 is TGTGCCACCAGCAGAGGGGGACAGGGCGAAAACATTCAGTACTTC.

The V and J genes are TRBV11-2 and TRBJ2-1; D might be TRBD1 (7 bases). Trimming pared 3 bases from V and 7 bases from J, leaving 16 bases between. Germline CDR1 and CDR2: SGHAT and FQNNGV. The CDR3 totals 15 residues. In nucleotides, the CDR3 is TGTGCCAGCAGCTTGATGGCAGGGGGGATAAATGAGCAGTTCTTC. Residues: CASSLMAGGINEQFF.

The chain carries TRBV5-1 and TRBJ1-2, with 9 nucleotides matching TRBD1. The junction had 6 bases not matched to a gene; V was cut back by 2 bases and J by 4 bases. The CDR3 covers 15 residues. Germline-derived CDR1 and CDR2 are SGHRS and YFSETQ. The CDR3 DNA follows: TGCGCCAGCAGCTTTACAGGGGGCGCAGGCTATGGCTACACCTTC. Protein sequence: CASSFTGGAGYGYTF.

This clone has more than one count but fewer than ten. This rearrangement joins TRBV11-2 to TRBJ2-5, with 8 bases lining up with TRBD1. Unmatched junction bases numbered 4, after V lost 0 bases and J lost 4 bases. Germline values: CDR1 SGHAT, CDR2 FQNNGV. This CDR3 has 15 residues. In DNA form, the CDR3 reads TGTGCCAGCAGCTTAGAGTTCCAGGGGGCAGAGACCCAGTACTTC. It specifies CASSLEFQGAETQYF.

V is TRBV7-8 and J is TRBJ1-3, with a possible D match to TRBD1 (5 bases). V was cut by 0 bases and J by 8 bases, with 11 bases left in between. Germline CDR1 SGHVS, CDR2 FQNEAQ. This CDR3 is built from 14 residues. The CDR3 sequence is CASSLARGRDTIYF. In DNA form, the CDR3 reads TGTGCCAGCAGCTTAGCCCGGGGCCGGGACACCATATATTTT.

The chain employs TRBV7-2 and TRBJ2-7, with D uncertain. Per germline, CDR1 SGHTA and CDR2 FQGNSA. The ends were cut back, 5 bases at V and 7 bases at J, with 15 bases in the middle. This CDR3 comprises 13 residues. CDR3 amino acids: CASSIGPGREQYF. CDR3 nucleotide sequence: TGTGCCAGCAGCATAGGGCCCGGGCGTGAGCAGTACTTC.

V usage is TRBV19 and J usage is TRBJ1-6; D possibly corresponds to TRBD1 (5 bases). Germline CDR1 and CDR2: LNHDA and SQIVND (reference sequence). The CDR3 runs to 14 residues. Trimming took off 5 bases at V and 9 bases at J, with 14 bases between the two ends. The CDR3 DNA reads TGTGCCAGTAGTCCCCAGGGAAAAGGTTCACCCCTCCACTTT. Translating it yields CASSPQGKGSPLHF.

The chain is built from TRBV5-1 and TRBJ1-3; D gene uncertain. Germline V CDR1 and CDR2: SGHRS, YFSETQ. The CDR3 is made up of 14 amino acids. V was shortened by 2 bases and J by 6 bases, with 12 bases between the two germline ends. DNA for the CDR3: TGCGCCAGCAGCTTACAGAGCCCGGAAAACACCATATATTTT. Amino acid sequence: CASSLQSPENTIYF.

This chain joins TRBV7-9 and TRBJ2-2; possibly TRBD1 or TRBD2 for D (5 bases each). The CDR3 is 15 residues long. Looked up from germline, CDR1 is SEHNR and CDR2 is FQNEAQ (reference sequence). The V end was cut by 3 bases, the J end by 0 bases, with 8 bases between. The CDR3 coding sequence is TGTGCCAGCAGCTTGAGGGGCGCGAACACCGGGGAGCTGTTTTTT. Protein product: CASSLRGANTGELFF.

CDR3 sequence reads: CASSSGREPFEQYF. CDR3 DNA: TGTGCCAGCAGTTCGGGGCGGGAGCCCTTCGAGCAGTACTTC. This chain links TRBV28 with TRBJ2-7, with 7 nucleotides matching TRBD2. Unmatched junction bases numbered 9, after V lost 4 bases and J lost 6 bases. The CDR3 is 14 amino acids. Germline V CDR1 and CDR2: MDHEN, SYDVKM.

V is TRBV28 and J is TRBJ2-5; D possibly corresponds to TRBD2 (6 bases). Germline values: CDR1 MDHEN, CDR2 SYDVKM. Between the trimmed V and J ends, which lost 5 bases and 0 bases, there was a span of 16 bases. The CDR3 contains 16 residues. CDR3 nucleotides: TGTGCCAGCAGTATTAAATTCTCGGGAGACCAAGAGACCCAGTACTTC. Translated: CASSIKFSGDQETQYF.

The genes are TRBV29-1 and TRBJ2-1; no clear D. With 7 bases removed from V and 4 bases from J, the gap between germline ends came to 5 bases. The CDR3 has 10 amino acids. CDR1 and CDR2 from the germline V gene are SQVTM and ANQGSEA. The CDR3 here is CSGQYNEQFF. DNA of the CDR3: TGCAGCGGCCAATACAATGAGCAGTTCTTC.

V and J are TRBV14 and TRBJ1-2; 9 bases fit TRBD1. V shed 4 bases, J shed 2 bases, and the junction held 5 bases outside the gene matches. CDR3 length: 15 residues. Germline lookup yields CDR1 SGHDN and CDR2 FVKESK. The CDR3 reads CASSPAGTGNYGYTF. In nucleotides, the CDR3 is TGTGCCAGCAGCCCTGCCGGGACAGGGAACTATGGCTACACCTTC.